The 26 T cell receptor beta chains below were found in one sample sequenced in a study of tumor and adjacent non-tumor tissue in lung cancer. Three rounds of nested PCR, following a modified ARM-PCR protocol, produced the TCRbeta library. Using its own MiXCR run on the multiplex PCR reads, TCRdb lists one record per CDR3 protein. This sample has approximately 68,000 distinct CDR3 sequences; about 77% occur once, and the top ten carry 35% to 55%. No cell sorting was done before RNA was extracted from the tissue. More than 3 cm separated this lung sample from the edge of the tumor. The sequenced sample consisted of distant non-tumor lung tissue. The source is a man aged 55 to 69 with non-small cell lung cancer.

With respect to this clonotype: The junction shows a germline mismatch at one end, possibly a read error. The rearrangement uses TRBV6-1 and TRBJ2-3; no definite D call. Germline-derived CDR1 and CDR2 are MNHNS and SASEGT. The CDR3 length is 15 residues. CDR3 residues: CASSESGGNTDMQYF. As DNA, the CDR3 is TGTGCCAGCAGTGAGAGTGGTGGGAATACAGATATGCAGTATTTT.

On this clonotype itself: The CDR3 end shows no conserved phenylalanine or tryptophan, and so a read error is likely. The V gene is TRBV20-1, the J gene TRBJ2-1; D is possibly TRBD2 (5 bases). V was shortened by 3 bases and J by 9 bases, with 9 bases between the two germline ends. The CDR3 spans 11 residues. Germline CDR1 and CDR2: DFQATT and SNEGSKA (reference sequence). The CDR3 is CSASMGSEQFL. CDR3 DNA sequence: TGCAGTGCTAGTATGGGGAGTGAGCAGTTCTTA.

This clonotype was recorded a few times. An end of the junction does not agree with germline; a read error may underlie this. CDR3 sequence reads: CNAPSGGVSSHEQYF. The DNA of the CDR3 is TGCAATGCCCCGTCGGGGGGAGTAAGCTCCCACGAGCAGTACTTC. The chain is built from TRBV20-1 and TRBJ2-7; 7 bases map to TRBD2. The length of the CDR3 is 15 residues. CDR1 is DFQATT, CDR2 SNEGSKA, per germline (reference sequence).

Comment on this clonotype: A junction boundary mismatches the germline segment, possibly from a read error. The V call is TRBV12-3 or TRBV12-4, the J call TRBJ2-1; TRBD2 is a possible D gene (5 bases). The CDR3 loop spans 15 amino acids. In DNA form, the CDR3 reads TGTGCCAGTAGTTTTCCTCAGCGGTACCACAATGGGCAGTTCTTC. Its protein product is CASSFPQRYHNGQFF.

This clonotype was counted many times. The chain recombines TRBV5-1 with TRBJ1-5; no definite D call. V was pared by 2 bases and J by 6 bases, with 12 bases between. The CDR3 sequence is 14 residues long. Germline V gene sequence: CDR1 SGHRS, CDR2 YFSETQ. The CDR3: CASSLSGDGQPQHF. The CDR3 nucleotides are TGCGCCAGCAGCTTATCTGGGGATGGTCAGCCCCAGCATTTT.

Regarding this clonotype: A read error may be the cause here, since a much bigger clone is one base away. The rearrangement links TRBV20-1 to TRBJ2-7, with TRBD2 matching 9 bases. Germline CDR1 reads DFQATT; CDR2 reads SNEGSKA (reference sequence). V shed 5 bases, J shed 5 bases, and the junction held 7 bases outside the gene matches. CDR3 size: 13 residues. The CDR3 bases are TGCAGTGCTGTGAGGACTAGCGTCCACGAGCAGTACTTC. This gives the protein CSAVRTSVHEQYF.

For the CDR3, the DNA is TGTGCCTGGAGTTCCCCCCTCCCGCAGATCTACGAGCAGTACTTC. Translation: CAWSSPLPQIYEQYF. The chain has TRBV30 and TRBJ2-7; no clear D. This CDR3 is built from 15 residues. The ends were cut back, 2 bases at V and 3 bases at J, with 17 bases in the middle. The germline CDR1 and CDR2 sequences are GTSNPN and SVGIG (reference sequence).

Details on this clonotype: A read error is likely, as this CDR3 ends without the conserved phenylalanine or tryptophan. The chain links TRBV6-5 to TRBJ2-1; D not resolved. The V gene's germline CDR1 is MNHEY and CDR2 SVGAGI. The ends were cut back, 2 bases at V and 8 bases at J, with 16 bases in the middle. The CDR3 runs to 15 residues. DNA of the CDR3: TGTGCCAGCAGTTACACGAGTGGGATTCACTATGAGCAGTTCCTC. Protein product: CASSYTSGIHYEQFL.

Many counts were recorded for this clonotype. One end of the junction is discordant with germline, which a read error may explain. The rearrangement joins TRBV28 to TRBJ1-5; perhaps TRBD1 as D (5 bases). The CDR3 covers 13 residues. Germline assignment: CDR1 MDHEN and CDR2 SYDVKM. CDR3 sequence reads: CVSSDRNNQPQHF. The CDR3 DNA reads TGTGTCAGCAGTGACAGAAACAATCAGCCCCAGCATTTT.

This clonotype was picked up many times. V gene TRBV7-3 combines with J gene TRBJ2-2, with unresolved D. The germline V gene encodes CDR1 SGHTA and CDR2 FQGTGA. The CDR3 runs 14 residues. Trimming cost V 3 bases and J 4 bases, with 9 bases left between them. The CDR3 coding sequence is TGTGCCAGCAGCTTTGAACCGGTCACCGGGGAGCTGTTTTTT. This sequence encodes CASSFEPVTGELFF.

About this clonotype: The conserved phenylalanine or tryptophan is not found at the CDR3 terminus, so this likely reflects a read error. This sequence joins TRBV6-1 and TRBJ1-5; the match to TRBD1 covers 12 bases. J gave up 3 bases and V 5 bases, and 5 bases lay outside the gene matches. The germline V gene has CDR1 MNHNS and CDR2 SASEGT. This CDR3 is built from 16 residues. The CDR3 loop reads CASSTRDRGLNQPQHL. DNA of the CDR3: TGTGCCAGCAGTACACGGGACAGGGGGCTCAATCAGCCCCAGCATCTT.

Regarding this clonotype: A read error may account for a junction end that differs from germline. This rearrangement joins TRBV6-1 to TRBJ1-5; D not certain. The CDR3 is made up of 15 amino acids. Germline V CDR1 and CDR2: MNHNS, SASEGT. Here the CDR3 DNA reads TGTGCCAGCAGCTCAGAGCATGGACTTAATCAGCCCCACCATTTT. Residues: CASSSEHGLNQPHHF.

This clonotype has just a few counts. V gene TRBV11-1 combines with J gene TRBJ2-2; possible D gene TRBD2, 5 bases. Germline CDR1 is SGHAT and CDR2 is FQDESV (reference sequence). The germline V and J ends were trimmed by 10 bases and 12 bases, with 24 bases remaining between them. The CDR3 loop spans 14 amino acids. The DNA for the CDR3 is TGTGCCATTAGCTATACTAGTGGCACCGGTAAGCTGTTTTTT. Residues: CAISYTSGTGKLFF.

Concerning this clonotype itself: The conserved final phenylalanine or tryptophan is absent from the CDR3, which likely points to a read error. The chain is built from TRBV6-5 and TRBJ2-5, with a possible D match to TRBD2 (7 bases). Germline V gene lookup returns CDR1 MNHEY and CDR2 SVGAGI. The CDR3 covers 14 residues. Trimming took off 6 bases at V and 6 bases at J, with 17 bases between the two ends. The CDR3, as DNA: TGTGCCAGCAGGGGAGGGGGATCTATAAAGACCCAGTACCTC. Its translation: CASRGGGSIKTQYL.

The chain carries TRBV4-1 and TRBJ1-1, with D uncertain. Germline V CDR1 and CDR2: MGHRA, YSYEKL. CDR3 length: 13 residues. The ends were cut back, 3 bases at V and 11 bases at J, with 16 bases in the middle. As DNA, the CDR3 is TGCGCCAGCAGCCATGATCCCTGGGAAGTGGCTTTCTTT. It codes for CASSHDPWEVAFF.

This chain connects TRBV5-1 to TRBJ2-3; 9 bases are a match to TRBD2. Germline CDR1 reads SGHRS; CDR2 reads YFSETQ. The length of the CDR3 is 18 residues. This chain's CDR3 is CASRRGDSGRNLAYTQYF. Written as DNA, the CDR3 is TGCGCGAGCCGCCGAGGTGACAGCGGGAGGAATCTGGCATATACGCAGTATTTT.

With respect to this clonotype: Germline is not matched at one junction end, which may reflect a read error. As DNA, the CDR3 is TGTGCCAGCAGCTGGGGGACTAGCGGGGGAACCAAACACATTCAGTACTTC. It is translated as CASSWGTSGGTKHIQYF. The rearrangement joins TRBV5-4 to TRBJ2-4; 14 bases map to TRBD2. The CDR3 totals 17 residues. The germline V gene has CDR1 SGHNT and CDR2 YYREEE (reference sequence). Together with reference TRBV5-4 and TRBJ2-4, the CDR3 gives the full variable domain: ETGVTQSPTHLIKTRGQQVTLRCSSQSGHNTVSWYQQALGQGPQFIFQYYREEENGRGNFPPRFSGLQFPNYSSELNVNALELDDSALYLCASSWGTSGGTKHIQYFGAGTRLSVL.

This clonotype was recorded a few times. A read error is possible here, since a much larger clone lies one base away. V gene TRBV7-9 combines with J gene TRBJ2-7; D is tentatively TRBD1 or TRBD2 (5 bases each). The germline V gene encodes CDR1 SEHNR and CDR2 FQNEAQ (reference sequence). The CDR3 is made up of 15 amino acids. The CDR3 DNA reads TGTGTCAGCAGCTTACCTCGGGACCTGGACTACGAGCAGTACTTC. Protein product: CVSSLPRDLDYEQYF.

This clonotype was recorded at least ten times. The V gene is TRBV30, the J gene TRBJ2-2; D may correspond to TRBD1 or TRBD2 (5 bases each). The germline V gene encodes CDR1 GTSNPN and CDR2 SVGIG (reference sequence). With 3 bases removed from V and 2 bases from J, the gap between germline ends came to 13 bases. This CDR3 comprises 15 residues. CDR3 amino acids: CAWRPPGTNTGELFF. The CDR3 nucleotides are TGTGCCTGGAGACCTCCCGGGACCAACACCGGGGAGCTGTTTTTT.

In this sample, this clonotype turned up once. Relative to the germline gene, one junction end is altered; a read error may explain this. The V gene is TRBV20-1, the J gene TRBJ1-1; D gene ambiguous. Germline V gene lookup returns CDR1 DFQATT and CDR2 SNEGSKA (reference sequence). This CDR3 region has 12 residues. CDR3 sequence reads: CGAESRRNEAFF. The DNA for the CDR3 is TGCGGTGCCGAGTCGCGGCGGAATGAAGCTTTCTTT.

As to this clonotype: The junction does not match germline at one end; this may be a read error. The chain has TRBV11-1 and TRBJ2-1; the D gene is possibly TRBD2 (5 bases). CDR1 SGHAT and CDR2 FQDESV come from the germline V gene (reference sequence). The CDR3 runs to 15 residues. The CDR3: CPSSPARVLDNEQFF. The DNA for the CDR3 is TGTCCCAGCAGTCCCGCGAGGGTGTTGGACAATGAGCAGTTCTTC.

In this sample, this clonotype turned up once. This chain uses TRBV6-2 or TRBV6-3 with TRBJ2-3; 10 bases are shared with TRBD2. This CDR3 region has 15 residues. Looked up from germline, CDR1 is MNHEY and CDR2 is SVGEGT. The CDR3 region has the DNA TGTGTCGACAGTTACCAGACTAGCGGGTCAGATACGCAGTATTTT. It translates to CVDSYQTSGSDTQYF.

With respect to this clonotype: The CDR3 does not close with the conserved phenylalanine or tryptophan, likely indicating a read error. This chain links TRBV11-1 with TRBJ1-1, with a possible D match to TRBD1 (6 bases). This CDR3 is built from 13 residues. CDR1 SGHAT and CDR2 FQDESV come from the germline V gene (reference sequence). This CDR3 reads CASSLAPGAKAFL. CDR3 DNA sequence: TGTGCCAGCAGTTTAGCGCCGGGGGCTAAAGCTTTCCTT.

The genes are TRBV6-2 or TRBV6-3 and TRBJ2-7; D not resolved. V dropped 5 bases and J dropped 4 bases, with 18 bases sitting between them. The CDR3 loop spans 15 amino acids. Germline values: CDR1 MNHEY, CDR2 SVGEGT. The CDR3 DNA reads TGTGCCAGCAGTCCCCAGGATGGAGTAAGGTACGAGCAGTACTTC. Protein product: CASSPQDGVRYEQYF.

In regard to this clonotype: The germline gene is not matched at one end of the junction; a read error may be the cause. The CDR3 region has the DNA TGTACCAGCAACGATAGACAGGGCCGCTACGAGCAGTACTTC. It is translated as CTSNDRQGRYEQYF. The chain employs TRBV6-5 and TRBJ2-7; 7 bases agree with TRBD1. The CDR3 length is 14 residues. CDR1 is MNHEY and CDR2 is SVGAGI in the germline V gene.

Remarks on this clonotype: The junction differs from germline at one of its ends, possibly a read error. This rearrangement joins TRBV29-1 to TRBJ2-7; D call uncertain. Germline V gives CDR1 SQVTM, CDR2 ANQGSEA. CDR3 length equals 14 residues. As DNA, the CDR3 is TGCAGCGCTCAGAGAGGCAAGGGTGGGTACGAACAGTACTTC. Protein sequence: CSAQRGKGGYEQYF.